This entry concerns a single T cell receptor (beta chain). The PCR had 60 Vbeta and 13 Jbeta primers. Profiled with immunoSEQ multiplex PCR; TCRdb holds only in-frame clones, not every one. Recorded for this sample: about 130,000 clones. The sample originates from a study of cytomegalovirus exposure and HLA in healthy donors. Germline V gene sequence: CDR1 SEHNR, CDR2 FQNEAQ (reference sequence). CDR3 length: 15 amino acids. The ends lost 4 bases at V and 2 bases at J; junction bases unmatched: 4. This chain links TRBV7-9 with TRBJ1-5, with TRBD1 identical over 8 bases. The sample consisted of PBMCs. The source is a woman in her forties in good health and CMV-seronegative. DNA of the CDR3: TGTGCCAGCAGCTGGGGGACAGGAGGCAATCAGCCCCAGCATTTT. Its translation is CASSWGTGGNQPQHF. The full variable domain, rest sourced from reference TRBV7-9 and TRBJ1-5, is DTGVSQNPRHKITKRGQNVTFRCDPISEHNRLYWYRQTLGQGPEFLTYFQNEAQLEKSRLLSDRFSAERPKGSFSTLEIQRTEQGDSAMYLCASSWGTGGNQPQHFGDGTRLSIL.